This TCR beta chain originates from a study of beta chain features in type 1 diabetes. Expressed TCRB transcripts were sequenced because the isolated RNA had all been reverse transcribed beforehand. Clones were read by immunoSEQ multiplex PCR, and TCRdb kept only the in-frame ones, dropping some. The sample yields 250,000 to 350,000 clones, roughly an eighth seen once. In the case of this clone: Its matching antigen is unknown.

General study results and limits: Shortening of TCRB CDR3s, moderate but significant, appeared in all four CD4+ subsets of Type 1 diabetes patients.

The source material was naive CD4+ T cells from blood. This receptor was identified in a man aged 30-40 years with type 1 diabetes.

The CDR3 is CATSPRLAANTGELFF. CDR3 coding DNA: TGTGCCACCAGCCCGCGGCTAGCGGCGAACACCGGGGAGCTGTTTTTT. The chain has TRBV15 and TRBJ2-2, with TRBD2 identical over 7 bases. This CDR3 region has 16 residues. J gave up 0 bases and V 5 bases, and 6 bases lay outside the gene matches. Per germline, CDR1 LNHNV and CDR2 YYDKDF (reference sequence). The entire variable domain, with the rest obtained from reference TRBV15 and TRBJ2-2, is as follows: DAMVIQNPRYQVTQFGKPVTLSCSQTLNHNVMYWYQQKSSQAPKLLFHYYDKDFNNEADTPDNFQSRRPNTSFCFLDIRSPGLGDTAMYLCATSPRLAANTGELFFGEGSRLTVL.